At least ten counts were recorded for the clone carrying this T cell receptor beta chain. The data stem from a study of T cells in Graves' hyperthyroidism and ophthalmopathy. RNA transcripts gave rise to amplified TCR beta CDR3 regions. Carried out on the TCR CDR3, a first-round RT-PCR used the HTBI primer set. Via MiXCR, TCRdb re-called the multiplex PCR reads, giving one row per CDR3 protein. The table shows about 700,000 distinct CDR3 sequences, with around 15% occurring only once. Sequences were obtained from blood. The sequence was obtained from a woman aged 18-29 years with Graves' hyperthyroidism.

The CDR3 reads CATSDLAGSYNEQFF. The CDR3 nucleotides are TGTGCCACCAGTGACCTAGCGGGTTCCTACAATGAGCAGTTCTTC. V is TRBV24-1 and J is TRBJ2-1, with 8 bases that match TRBD2. Germline assignment: CDR1 KGHDR and CDR2 SFDVKD. This CDR3 is 15 amino acids long. Trimming at V came to 4 bases and at J to 1 base, leaving 2 bases not matched to a gene.